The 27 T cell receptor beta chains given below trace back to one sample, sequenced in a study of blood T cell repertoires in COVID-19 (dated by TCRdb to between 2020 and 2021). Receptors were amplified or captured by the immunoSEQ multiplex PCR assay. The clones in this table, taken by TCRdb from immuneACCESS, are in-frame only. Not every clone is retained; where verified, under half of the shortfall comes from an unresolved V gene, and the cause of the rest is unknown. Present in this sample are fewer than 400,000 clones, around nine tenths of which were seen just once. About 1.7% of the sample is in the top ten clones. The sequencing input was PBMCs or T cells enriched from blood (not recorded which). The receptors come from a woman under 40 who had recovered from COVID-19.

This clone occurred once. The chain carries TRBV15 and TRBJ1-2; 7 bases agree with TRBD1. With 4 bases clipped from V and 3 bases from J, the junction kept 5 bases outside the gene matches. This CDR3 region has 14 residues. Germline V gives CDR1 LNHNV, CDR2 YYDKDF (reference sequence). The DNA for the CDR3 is TGTGCCACCAGCAAAATAGGGACAGACTATGGCTACACCTTC. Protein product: CATSKIGTDYGYTF.

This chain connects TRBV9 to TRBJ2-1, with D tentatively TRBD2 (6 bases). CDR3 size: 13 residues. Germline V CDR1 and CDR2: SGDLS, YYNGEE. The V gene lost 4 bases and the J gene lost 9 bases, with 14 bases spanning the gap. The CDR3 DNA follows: TGTGCCAGCAGCACGTACCTCGGGGGTGAGCAGTTCTTC. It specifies CASSTYLGGEQFF.

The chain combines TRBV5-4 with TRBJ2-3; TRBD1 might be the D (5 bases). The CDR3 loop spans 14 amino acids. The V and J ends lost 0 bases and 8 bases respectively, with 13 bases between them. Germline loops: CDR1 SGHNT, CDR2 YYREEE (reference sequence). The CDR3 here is CASSLVRVSGTQYF. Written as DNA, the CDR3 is TGTGCCAGCAGCTTGGTCAGGGTCTCGGGTACGCAGTATTTT.

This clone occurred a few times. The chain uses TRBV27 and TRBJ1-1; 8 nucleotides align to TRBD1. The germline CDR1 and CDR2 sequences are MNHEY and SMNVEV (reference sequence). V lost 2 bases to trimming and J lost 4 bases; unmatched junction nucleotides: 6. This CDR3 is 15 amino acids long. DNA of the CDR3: TGTGCCAGCAGTTTACTTAGACAGGGGCCCACTGAAGCTTTCTTT. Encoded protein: CASSLLRQGPTEAFF.

In DNA form, the CDR3 reads TGTGCCAGCAGTGAATATAGGACAGGCCGCTCCGGCTACACCTTC. Translated: CASSEYRTGRSGYTF. The chain joins TRBV25-1 to TRBJ1-2, with 7 bases lining up with TRBD1. V trimming: 0 bases; J trimming: 8 bases; junction bases outside the gene matches: 9. The CDR3 consists of 15 residues. Germline values: CDR1 MGHDK, CDR2 SYGVNS.

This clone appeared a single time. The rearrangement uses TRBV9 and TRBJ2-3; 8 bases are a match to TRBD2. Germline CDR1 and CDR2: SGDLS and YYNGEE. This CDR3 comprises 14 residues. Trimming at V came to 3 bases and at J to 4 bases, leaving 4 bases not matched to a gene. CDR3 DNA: TGTGCCAGCAGCGAGAGCGGGAGTGCAGATACGCAGTATTTT. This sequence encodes CASSESGSADTQYF.

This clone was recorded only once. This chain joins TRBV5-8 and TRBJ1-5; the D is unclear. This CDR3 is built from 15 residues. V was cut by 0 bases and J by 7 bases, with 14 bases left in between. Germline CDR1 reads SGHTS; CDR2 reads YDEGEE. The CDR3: CASSLVVGVYQPQHF. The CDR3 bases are TGTGCCAGCAGCTTGGTCGTCGGGGTGTACCAGCCCCAGCATTTT.

The CDR3: CASSVEQGIYGYTF. The CDR3 nucleotides read TGTGCCAGCAGTGTTGAGCAGGGTATCTATGGCTACACCTTC. The rearrangement links TRBV2 to TRBJ1-2; possibly TRBD1 for D (5 bases). Germline V gives CDR1 SNHLY, CDR2 FYNNEI. V gave up 4 bases and J gave up 4 bases, with 13 bases separating them. The CDR3 contains 14 residues. Using reference TRBV2 and TRBJ1-2 for the parts outside the CDR3, the full variable domain is EPEVTQTPSHQVTQMGQEVILRCVPISNHLYFYWYRQILGQKVEFLVSFYNNEISEKSEIFDDQFSVERPDGSNFTLKIRSTKLEDSAMYFCASSVEQGIYGYTFGSGTRLTVV.

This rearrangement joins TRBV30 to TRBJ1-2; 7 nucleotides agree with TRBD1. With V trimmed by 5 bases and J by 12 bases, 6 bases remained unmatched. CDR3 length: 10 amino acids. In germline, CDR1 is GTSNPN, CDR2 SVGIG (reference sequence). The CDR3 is CAWGQVGHTF. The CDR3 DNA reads TGTGCCTGGGGACAGGTGGGCCACACCTTC.

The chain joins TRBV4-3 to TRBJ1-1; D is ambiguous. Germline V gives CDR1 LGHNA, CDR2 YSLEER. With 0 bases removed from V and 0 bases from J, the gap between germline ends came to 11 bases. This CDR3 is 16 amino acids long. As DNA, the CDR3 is TGCGCCAGCAGCCAAGATCCCCAGATTTTGAACACTGAAGCTTTCTTT. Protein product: CASSQDPQILNTEAFF.

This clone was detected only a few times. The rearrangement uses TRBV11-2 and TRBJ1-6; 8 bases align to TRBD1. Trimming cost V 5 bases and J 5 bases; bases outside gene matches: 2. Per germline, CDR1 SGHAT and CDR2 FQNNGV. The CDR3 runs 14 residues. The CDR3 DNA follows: TGTGCCAGCAGCGCACAGGGGGATAATTCACCCCTCCACTTT. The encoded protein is CASSAQGDNSPLHF.

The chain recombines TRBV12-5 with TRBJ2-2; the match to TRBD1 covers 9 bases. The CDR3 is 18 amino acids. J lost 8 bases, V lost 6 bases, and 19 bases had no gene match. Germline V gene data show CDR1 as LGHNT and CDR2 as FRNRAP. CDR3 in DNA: TGTGCTAGTGGAGGAAATTTACCGGGACAGGGAAAGTCGGGGGAGCTGTTTTTT. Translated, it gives CASGGNLPGQGKSGELFF.

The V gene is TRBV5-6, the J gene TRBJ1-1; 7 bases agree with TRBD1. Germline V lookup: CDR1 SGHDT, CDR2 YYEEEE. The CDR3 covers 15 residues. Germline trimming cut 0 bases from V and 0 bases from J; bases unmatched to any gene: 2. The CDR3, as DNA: TGTGCCAGCAGCTTGGCAGGGGGAATGAACACTGAAGCTTTCTTT. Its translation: CASSLAGGMNTEAFF.

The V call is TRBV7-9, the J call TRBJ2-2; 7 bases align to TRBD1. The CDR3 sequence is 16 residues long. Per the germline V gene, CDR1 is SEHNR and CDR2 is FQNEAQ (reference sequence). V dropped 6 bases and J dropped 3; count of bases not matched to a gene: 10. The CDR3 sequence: CASRLPRDRYTGELFF. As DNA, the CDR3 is TGTGCCAGCAGACTACCCCGGGACAGATACACCGGGGAGCTGTTTTTT. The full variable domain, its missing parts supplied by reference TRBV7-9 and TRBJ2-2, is DTGVSQNPRHKITKRGQNVTFRCDPISEHNRLYWYRQTLGQGPEFLTYFQNEAQLEKSRLLSDRFSAERPKGSFSTLEIQRTEQGDSAMYLCASRLPRDRYTGELFFGEGSRLTVL.

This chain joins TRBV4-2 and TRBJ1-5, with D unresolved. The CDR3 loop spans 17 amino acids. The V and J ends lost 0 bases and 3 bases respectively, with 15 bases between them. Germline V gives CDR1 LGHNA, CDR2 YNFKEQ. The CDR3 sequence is CASSQDTGNIINQPQHF. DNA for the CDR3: TGTGCCAGCAGCCAAGACACCGGTAATATAATCAATCAGCCCCAGCATTTT.

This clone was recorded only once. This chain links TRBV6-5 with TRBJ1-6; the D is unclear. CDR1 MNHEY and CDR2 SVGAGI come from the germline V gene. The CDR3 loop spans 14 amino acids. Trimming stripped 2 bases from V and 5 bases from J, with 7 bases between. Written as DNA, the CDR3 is TGTGCCAGCAGTTACGAAGAGAATAATTCACCCCTCCACTTT. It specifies CASSYEENNSPLHF.

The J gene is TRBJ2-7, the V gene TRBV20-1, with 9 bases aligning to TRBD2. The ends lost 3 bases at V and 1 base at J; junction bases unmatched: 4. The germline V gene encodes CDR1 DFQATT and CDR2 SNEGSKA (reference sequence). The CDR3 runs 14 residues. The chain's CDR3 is CSASDAGGSYEQYF. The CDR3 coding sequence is TGCAGTGCTAGTGATGCGGGGGGGTCCTACGAGCAGTACTTC.

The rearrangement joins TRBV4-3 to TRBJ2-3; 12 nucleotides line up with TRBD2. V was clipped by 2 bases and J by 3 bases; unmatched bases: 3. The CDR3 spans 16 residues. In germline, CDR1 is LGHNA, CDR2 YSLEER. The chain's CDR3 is CASSQTSGGRTDTQYF. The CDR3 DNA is TGCGCCAGCAGCCAAACTAGCGGGGGGAGGACAGATACGCAGTATTTT.

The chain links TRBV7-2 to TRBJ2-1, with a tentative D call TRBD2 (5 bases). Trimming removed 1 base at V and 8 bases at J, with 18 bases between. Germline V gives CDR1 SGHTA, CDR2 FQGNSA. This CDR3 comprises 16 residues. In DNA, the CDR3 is TGTGCCAGCAGCTTAGTCGGAAGCGGAGCTTCCCATGAGCAGTTCTTC. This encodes CASSLVGSGASHEQFF.

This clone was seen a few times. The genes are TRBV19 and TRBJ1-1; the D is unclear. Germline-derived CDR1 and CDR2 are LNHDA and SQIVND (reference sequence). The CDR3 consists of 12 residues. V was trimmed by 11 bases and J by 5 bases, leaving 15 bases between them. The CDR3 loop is CAAASGRTEAFF. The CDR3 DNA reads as TGTGCCGCGGCGTCCGGGAGGACTGAAGCTTTCTTT.

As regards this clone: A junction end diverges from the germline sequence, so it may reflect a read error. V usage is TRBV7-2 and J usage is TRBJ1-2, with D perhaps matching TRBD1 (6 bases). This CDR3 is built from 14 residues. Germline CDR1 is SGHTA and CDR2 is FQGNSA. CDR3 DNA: TGTGCCAGCAGCCCGTTGACTGACAACAGGGTTATATCCTTC. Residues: CASSPLTDNRVISF.

The CDR3 DNA is TGCGCCAGCAGCCCGAACGGAAATCCCGGGAGGACAGATACGCAGTATTTT. Translated, it gives CASSPNGNPGRTDTQYF. V and J are TRBV5-1 and TRBJ2-3; TRBD2 agrees at 7 bases. The germline gives CDR1 SGHRS, CDR2 YFSETQ. The CDR3 covers 17 residues. Unmatched junction bases numbered 14, after V lost 4 bases and J lost 3 bases.

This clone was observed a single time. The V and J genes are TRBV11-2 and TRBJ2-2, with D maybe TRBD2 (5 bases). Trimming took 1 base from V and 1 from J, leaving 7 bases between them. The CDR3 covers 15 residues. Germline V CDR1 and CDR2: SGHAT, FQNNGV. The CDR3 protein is CASSLAGLNTGELFF. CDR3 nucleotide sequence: TGTGCCAGCAGCTTAGCGGGATTGAACACCGGGGAGCTGTTTTTT.

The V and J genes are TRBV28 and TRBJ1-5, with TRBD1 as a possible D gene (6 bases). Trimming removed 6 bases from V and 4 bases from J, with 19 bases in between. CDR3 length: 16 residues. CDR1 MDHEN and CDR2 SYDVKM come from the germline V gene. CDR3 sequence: CASSPKGQVLNQPQHF. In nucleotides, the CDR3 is TGTGCCAGCAGCCCAAAGGGACAAGTCTTGAATCAGCCCCAGCATTTT. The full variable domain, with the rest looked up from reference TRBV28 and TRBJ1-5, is DVKVTQSSRYLVKRTGEKVFLECVQDMDHENMFWYRQDPGLGLRLIYFSYDVKMKEKGDIPEGYSVSREKKERFSLILESASTNQTSMYLCASSPKGQVLNQPQHFGDGTRLSIL.

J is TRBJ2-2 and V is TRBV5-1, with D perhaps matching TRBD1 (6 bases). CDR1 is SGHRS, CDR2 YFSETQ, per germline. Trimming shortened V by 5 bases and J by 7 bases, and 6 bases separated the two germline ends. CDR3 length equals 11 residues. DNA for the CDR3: TGCGCCAGCAGAGGGGGCGGGGAGCTGTTTTTT. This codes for CASRGGGELFF.

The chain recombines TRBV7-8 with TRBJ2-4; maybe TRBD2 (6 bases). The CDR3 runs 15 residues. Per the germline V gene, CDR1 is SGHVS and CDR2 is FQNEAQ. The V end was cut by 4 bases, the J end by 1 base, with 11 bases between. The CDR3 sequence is CASSWDSAAKNIQYF. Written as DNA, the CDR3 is TGTGCCAGCAGCTGGGACTCCGCGGCCAAAAACATTCAGTACTTC.

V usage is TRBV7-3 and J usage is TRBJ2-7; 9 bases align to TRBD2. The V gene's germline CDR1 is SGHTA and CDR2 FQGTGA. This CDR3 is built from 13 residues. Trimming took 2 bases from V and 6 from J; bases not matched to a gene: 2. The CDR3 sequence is CASSLLAGVEQYF. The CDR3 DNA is TGTGCCAGCAGCTTATTAGCGGGAGTCGAGCAGTACTTC. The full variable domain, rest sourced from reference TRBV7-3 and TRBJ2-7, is GAGVSQTPSNKVTEKGKYVELRCDPISGHTALYWYRQSLGQGPEFLIYFQGTGAADDSGLPNDRFFAVRPEGSVSTLKIQRTERGDSAVYLCASSLLAGVEQYFGPGTRLTVT.